These T cell receptor beta chains were read from a single sample in a study of blood T cell repertoires in COVID-19. Using immunoSEQ multiplex PCR, the repertoire was profiled, and TCRdb retains in-frame clones only, with some absent. The data hold tens of thousands of clones, with about 86% observed a single time. Sequences were obtained from peripheral blood. The source is a man aged 65-85 years with active COVID-19. CDR3s leave out the opening cysteine and the closing phenylalanine or tryptophan. The D gene is left open where the match is weak. Size is omitted from some rows. Given values are once, few, many or a class for expanded clones.

D gene | CDR3 length | clone size | J gene | V gene | CDR3 protein
. | 14 | . | TRBJ2-1 | TRBV7-8 | ASSLVRGRGVAGQF
. | 12 | . | TRBJ1-2 | TRBV6-2/TRBV6-3 | ASSYDDTHYGYT
. | 10 | . | TRBJ2-7 | TRBV19 | ASSMTTHEQY
. | 14 | few | TRBJ1-5 | TRBV21-1 | ASSKDGQGSNQPQH
. | 13 | . | TRBJ2-7 | TRBV6-2/TRBV6-3 | ASSLFRDSAYEQY
TRBD1 | 11 | few | TRBJ1-2 | TRBV6-6 | ASSPGTGGGYT
. | 11 | . | TRBJ2-5 | TRBV6-5 | ASSPRIQETQY
TRBD2 | 11 | . | TRBJ2-5 | TRBV2 | ASRASGWWTQY
TRBD2 | 10 | . | TRBJ2-3 | TRBV24-1 | ATSGVRREGY
TRBD1 | 15 | . | TRBJ1-1 | TRBV5-1 | ASTPWRGLGVNTEAF